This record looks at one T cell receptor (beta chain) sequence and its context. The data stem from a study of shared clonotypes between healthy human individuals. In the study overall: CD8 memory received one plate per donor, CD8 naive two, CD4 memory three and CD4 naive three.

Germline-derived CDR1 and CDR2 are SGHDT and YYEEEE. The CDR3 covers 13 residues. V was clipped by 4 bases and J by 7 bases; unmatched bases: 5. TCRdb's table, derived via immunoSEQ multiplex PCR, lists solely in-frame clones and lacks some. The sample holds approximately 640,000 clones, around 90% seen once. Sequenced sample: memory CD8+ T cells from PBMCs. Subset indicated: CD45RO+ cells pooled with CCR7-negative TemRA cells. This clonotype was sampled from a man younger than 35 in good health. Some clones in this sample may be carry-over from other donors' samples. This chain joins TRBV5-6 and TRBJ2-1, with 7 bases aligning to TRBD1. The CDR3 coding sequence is TGTGCCAGCAGCCCGACAGGGAGAAATGAGCAGTTCTTC. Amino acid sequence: CASSPTGRNEQFF.